This entry lists 21 T cell receptor beta chains sequenced from one sample in a study of T cell changes during pregnancy in multiple sclerosis (dated by TCRdb to between 2018 and 2021). Libraries were built with the immunoSEQ multiplex PCR assay. TCRdb re-hosts the immuneACCESS table, in-frame sequences only. Its copies lack some clones; in the studies checked, an unresolved V gene accounts for under half of them, and the cause for the rest is not known. For this sample there are about 71,000 clones; 90% to 95% appear just once. Jointly, the top ten make up roughly 1.2% of the sample. The sequencing used peripheral blood, collected in the third trimester of pregnancy. The origin of the receptors is a female donor with multiple sclerosis, enrolled in a pregnancy study.

V gene TRBV7-9 combines with J gene TRBJ2-3, with D unresolved. This CDR3 has 15 amino acids. The V gene lost 7 bases and the J gene lost 0 bases, with 14 bases spanning the gap. Germline CDR1 and CDR2: SEHNR and FQNEAQ (reference sequence). The CDR3 DNA reads as TGTGCCAGCACCCCTCGAGCGACTAGCACAGATACGCAGTATTTT. Its protein product is CASTPRATSTDTQYF.

The rearrangement joins TRBV5-4 to TRBJ2-3; D perhaps matches TRBD2 (6 bases). The germline CDR1 and CDR2 sequences are SGHNT and YYREEE (reference sequence). The V end lost 4 bases, the J end lost 6 bases, and 9 bases lay between the germline ends. There are 12 residues in the CDR3. Here the CDR3 DNA reads TGTGCCAGCAGCATCCTAGCGGATACGCAGTATTTT. Encoded protein: CASSILADTQYF.

This clone was seen just once. The J gene is TRBJ2-3, the V gene TRBV7-9; 9 bases agree with TRBD2. V lost 2 bases to trimming and J lost 4 bases; unmatched junction nucleotides: 1. The CDR3 sequence is 14 residues long. Per germline, CDR1 SEHNR and CDR2 FQNEAQ (reference sequence). The CDR3 DNA sequence: TGTGCCAGCAGCTTAAGGACTAGCGCAGATACGCAGTATTTT. The encoded protein is CASSLRTSADTQYF.

This chain uses TRBV11-1 with TRBJ1-1; no definite D call. CDR1 and CDR2 (germline): SGHAT, FQDESV (reference sequence). The V end lost 1 base, the J end lost 3 bases, and 9 bases lay between the germline ends. The CDR3 has 14 amino acids. CDR3: CASSLGASDTEAFF. As DNA, the CDR3 is TGTGCCAGCAGCTTAGGGGCTTCGGACACTGAAGCTTTCTTT.

The chain employs TRBV19 and TRBJ2-2, with 8 bases fitting TRBD2. Germline loops: CDR1 LNHDA, CDR2 SQIVND (reference sequence). This CDR3 comprises 14 residues. The ends lost 3 bases at V and 6 bases at J; junction bases unmatched: 3. The CDR3 sequence is CASSIPGGAGELFF. The CDR3 DNA reads TGTGCCAGTAGTATCCCCGGGGGGGCCGGGGAGCTGTTTTTT.

The chain employs TRBV6-5 and TRBJ2-1; TRBD2 matches at 7 bases. This CDR3 is 16 amino acids long. The germline CDR1 and CDR2 sequences are MNHEY and SVGAGI. V lost 4 bases and J lost 6; bases outside the gene matches: 12. The CDR3 coding sequence is TGTGCCAGCAGTTCTCCCGGGGGAGGGCCGGCCAATGAGCAGTTCTTC. Translating gives CASSSPGGGPANEQFF.

The J gene is TRBJ2-7, the V gene TRBV6-1; D is perhaps TRBD2 (6 bases). The CDR3 is made up of 14 amino acids. The V and J ends lost 11 bases and 2 bases respectively, with 19 bases between them. Germline V gene data show CDR1 as MNHNS and CDR2 as SASEGT. The CDR3 loop reads CAASVEPGAYEQYF. CDR3 in DNA: TGTGCCGCCTCGGTAGAACCGGGAGCCTACGAGCAGTACTTC.

The rearrangement joins TRBV14 to TRBJ2-5, with TRBD2 identical over 9 bases. The CDR3 totals 16 residues. With V trimmed by 2 bases and J by 5 bases, 9 bases remained unmatched. CDR1 is SGHDN and CDR2 is FVKESK in the germline V gene. CDR3 nucleotide sequence: TGTGCCAGCAGCCAAATTCCGGGACTAGCTGCCGAGACCCAGTACTTC. Protein: CASSQIPGLAAETQYF.

V usage is TRBV6-5 and J usage is TRBJ2-1; D possibly corresponds to TRBD2 (6 bases). V was shortened by 9 bases and J by 3 bases, with 12 bases between the two germline ends. The CDR3 totals 13 residues. CDR1 and CDR2 from the germline V gene are MNHEY and SVGAGI. The DNA of the CDR3 is TGTGCCAGTCAAGGGAGGTACTACAATGAGCAGTTCTTC. Translating it yields CASQGRYYNEQFF.

In its sample, this clone was seen once. The chain has TRBV27 and TRBJ2-1, with TRBD2 matching over 8 bases. V trimming: 3 bases; J trimming: 9 bases; junction bases outside the gene matches: 10. This CDR3 has 15 amino acids. Germline V CDR1 and CDR2: MNHEY, SMNVEV (reference sequence). The CDR3 loop reads CASSFGGLAPSEQFF. DNA of the CDR3: TGTGCCAGCAGTTTCGGTGGACTAGCCCCGAGTGAGCAGTTCTTC.

The genes are TRBV9 and TRBJ2-1, with TRBD2 identical over 11 bases. The trim removed 0 bases at V and 7 bases at J, leaving 3 bases unmatched. The germline V gene has CDR1 SGDLS and CDR2 YYNGEE. This CDR3 is built from 15 residues. This chain's CDR3 is CASSVVASGGNEQFF. As DNA, the CDR3 is TGTGCCAGCAGCGTAGTTGCTAGCGGGGGGAATGAGCAGTTCTTC.

V usage is TRBV12-5 and J usage is TRBJ2-1; possible D gene TRBD2, 6 bases. The CDR3 sequence is 16 residues long. Germline values: CDR1 LGHNT, CDR2 FRNRAP. V lost 6 bases to trimming and J lost 1 base, with 16 bases between them. The CDR3 nucleotides read TGTGCTAGTGGACCGGGACTCAAGGATTCCTACAATGAGCAGTTCTTC. Protein sequence: CASGPGLKDSYNEQFF.

This chain connects TRBV4-3 to TRBJ2-7, with D possibly TRBD2 on 6 matching bases. Germline loops: CDR1 LGHNA, CDR2 YSLEER. The CDR3 is made up of 15 amino acids. Trimming removed 1 base from V and 4 bases from J, with 14 bases in between. The CDR3 region has the DNA TGCGCCAGCAGCCAAGCCGGAGGGGTAGGTTACGAGCAGTACTTC. Encoded protein: CASSQAGGVGYEQYF.

This clone was found once. The chain uses TRBV5-4 and TRBJ1-2; D not certain. The CDR3 runs to 13 residues. Trimming stripped 1 base from V and 8 bases from J, with 12 bases between. Germline CDR1 and CDR2: SGHNT and YYREEE (reference sequence). CDR3 residues: CASSLYGGEGYTF. The CDR3 DNA reads as TGTGCCAGCAGCTTGTATGGCGGAGAAGGCTACACCTTC.

The J gene is TRBJ2-3, the V gene TRBV10-1; 7 bases align to TRBD2. In germline, CDR1 is WNHNN, CDR2 SYGVQD (reference sequence). J lost 4 bases, V lost 3 bases, and 7 bases had no gene match. This CDR3 is 15 amino acids long. CDR3 bases: TGCGCCAGCAGTGAAGGGCGGGAGACGGCAGATACGCAGTATTTT. Protein sequence: CASSEGRETADTQYF.

The gene calls are TRBV11-1 and TRBJ2-3; 11 bases are a match to TRBD2. The length of the CDR3 is 15 residues. V lost 4 bases, J lost 4 bases, and 4 bases stayed unmatched. Germline V gives CDR1 SGHAT, CDR2 FQDESV (reference sequence). This CDR3 is CASSSTSGKADTQYF. In DNA, the CDR3 is TGTGCCAGCAGCTCGACTAGCGGGAAAGCAGATACGCAGTATTTT. Drawing the rest from reference TRBV11-1 and TRBJ2-3, the complete variable domain is EAEVAQSPRYKITEKSQAVAFWCDPISGHATLYWYRQILGQGPELLVQFQDESVVDDSQLPKDRFSAERLKGVDSTLKIQPAELGDSAMYLCASSSTSGKADTQYFGPGTRLTVL.

This clone was seen only once. The chain couples TRBV23-1 to TRBJ2-3, with 9 bases fitting TRBD1. TRBV23-1 is annotated as an ORF whose role is uncertain. The V gene end was trimmed by 0 bases and the J gene end by 4 bases; junction bases not matched to a gene: 5. The CDR3 has 16 residues. DNA of the CDR3: TGCGCCAGCAGTCAATCTACAGGGGGCCGGTCAGATACGCAGTATTTT. Protein: CASSQSTGGRSDTQYF.

The J gene is TRBJ1-5, the V gene TRBV4-2; TRBD1 matches at 8 bases. Looked up from germline, CDR1 is LGHNA and CDR2 is YNFKEQ. CDR3 size: 15 residues. J was trimmed by 1 base and V by 8 bases; bases with no gene match: 7. Here the CDR3 reads CASLDREGSNQPQHF. CDR3 sequence (DNA): TGTGCCAGCTTGGACAGGGAGGGCAGCAATCAGCCCCAGCATTTT.

In its sample, this clone was seen once. The chain employs TRBV6-1 and TRBJ2-5; 9 bases match TRBD1. The CDR3 totals 15 residues. Germline V CDR1 and CDR2: MNHNS, SASEGT. V trimming: 8 bases; J trimming: 5 bases; junction bases outside the gene matches: 12. CDR3 bases: TGTGCCAGCCCTTCGGCGGGACAGGGAGTCGAGACCCAGTACTTC. Translation: CASPSAGQGVETQYF.

This chain uses TRBV5-5 with TRBJ2-1; the D is unclear. Looked up from germline, CDR1 is SGHKS and CDR2 is YYEKEE (reference sequence). V was cut by 2 bases and J by 1 base, with 10 bases left in between. This CDR3 has 15 residues. CDR3 amino acids: CASSFIDPSYNEQFF. The CDR3 bases are TGTGCCAGCAGCTTTATAGATCCGTCCTACAATGAGCAGTTCTTC.

The chain combines TRBV6-1 with TRBJ1-6; unclear D gene. The CDR3 has 12 amino acids. V was clipped by 2 bases and J by 15 bases, with 11 bases between them. The germline CDR1 and CDR2 sequences are MNHNS and SASEGT. The CDR3 nucleotides read TGTGCCAGCAGTGAACCAACGAGTCACCTCCACTTT. Protein product: CASSEPTSHLHF.